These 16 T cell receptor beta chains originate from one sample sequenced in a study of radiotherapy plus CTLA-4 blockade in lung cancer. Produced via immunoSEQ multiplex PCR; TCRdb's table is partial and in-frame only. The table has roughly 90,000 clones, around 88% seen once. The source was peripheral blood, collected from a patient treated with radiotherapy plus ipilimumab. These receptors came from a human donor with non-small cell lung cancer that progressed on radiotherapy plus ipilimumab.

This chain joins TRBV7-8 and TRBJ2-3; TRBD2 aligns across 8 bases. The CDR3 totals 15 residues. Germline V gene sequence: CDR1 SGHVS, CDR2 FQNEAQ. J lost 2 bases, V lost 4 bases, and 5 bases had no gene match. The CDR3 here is CASSSRLANTDTQYF. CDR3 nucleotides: TGTGCCAGCAGCTCCCGACTAGCGAACACAGATACGCAGTATTTT.

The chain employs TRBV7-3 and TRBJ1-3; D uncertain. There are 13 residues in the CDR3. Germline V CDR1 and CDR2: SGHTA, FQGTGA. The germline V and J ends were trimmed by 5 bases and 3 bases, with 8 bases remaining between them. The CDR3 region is CASSVDIGNTIYF. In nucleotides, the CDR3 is TGTGCCAGCAGCGTTGACATTGGAAACACCATATATTTT.

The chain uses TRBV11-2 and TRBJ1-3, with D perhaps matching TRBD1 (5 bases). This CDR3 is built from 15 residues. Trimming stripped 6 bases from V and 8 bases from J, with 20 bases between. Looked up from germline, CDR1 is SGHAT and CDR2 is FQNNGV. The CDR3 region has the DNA TGTGCCAGCAGGACTCACGGGCAGGGCAAGGACACCATATATTTT. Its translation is CASRTHGQGKDTIYF.

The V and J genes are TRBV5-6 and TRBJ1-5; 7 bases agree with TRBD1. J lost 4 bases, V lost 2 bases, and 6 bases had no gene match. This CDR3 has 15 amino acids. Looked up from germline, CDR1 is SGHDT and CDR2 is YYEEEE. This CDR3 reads CASSFMGQPNQPQHF. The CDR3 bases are TGTGCCAGCAGCTTCATGGGACAGCCGAATCAGCCCCAGCATTTT.

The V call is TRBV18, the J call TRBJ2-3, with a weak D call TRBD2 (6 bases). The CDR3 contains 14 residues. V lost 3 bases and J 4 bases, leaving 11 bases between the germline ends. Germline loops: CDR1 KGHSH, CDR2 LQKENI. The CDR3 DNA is TGTGCCAGCTCACCTCTAGCGTCCCCAGATACGCAGTATTTT. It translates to CASSPLASPDTQYF. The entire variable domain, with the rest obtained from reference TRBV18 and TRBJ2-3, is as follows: NAGVMQNPRHLVRRRGQEARLRCSPMKGHSHVYWYRQLPEEGLKFMVYLQKENIIDESGMPKERFSAEFPKEGPSILRIQQVVRGDSAAYFCASSPLASPDTQYFGPGTRLTVL.

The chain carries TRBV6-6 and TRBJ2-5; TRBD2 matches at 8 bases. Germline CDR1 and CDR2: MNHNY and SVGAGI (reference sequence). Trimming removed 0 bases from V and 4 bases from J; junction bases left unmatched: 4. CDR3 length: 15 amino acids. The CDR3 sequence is CASSYSSLAGETQYF. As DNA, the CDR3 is TGTGCCAGCAGTTACTCGAGTCTAGCGGGAGAGACCCAGTACTTC.

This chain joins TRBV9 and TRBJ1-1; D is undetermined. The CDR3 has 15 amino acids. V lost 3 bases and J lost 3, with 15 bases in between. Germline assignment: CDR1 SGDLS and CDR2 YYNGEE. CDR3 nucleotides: TGTGCCAGCAGCGCTCACCTACAACCGGACACTGAAGCTTTCTTT. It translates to CASSAHLQPDTEAFF.

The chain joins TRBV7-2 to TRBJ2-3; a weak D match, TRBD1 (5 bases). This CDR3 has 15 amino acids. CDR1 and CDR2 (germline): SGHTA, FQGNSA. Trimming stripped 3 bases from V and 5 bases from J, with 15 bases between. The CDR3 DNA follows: TGTGCCAGCAGCTTGAGACAGATACGCGAAGATACGCAGTATTTT. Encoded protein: CASSLRQIREDTQYF. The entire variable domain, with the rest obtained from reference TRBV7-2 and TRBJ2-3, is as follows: GAGVSQSPSNKVTEKGKDVELRCDPISGHTALYWYRQSLGQGLEFLIYFQGNSAPDKSGLPSDRFSAERTGGSVSTLTIQRTQQEDSAVYLCASSLRQIREDTQYFGPGTRLTVL.

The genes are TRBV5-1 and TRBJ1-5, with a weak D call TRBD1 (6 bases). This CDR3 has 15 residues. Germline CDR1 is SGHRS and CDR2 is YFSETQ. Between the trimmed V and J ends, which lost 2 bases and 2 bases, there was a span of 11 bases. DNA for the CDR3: TGCGCCAGCAGCTTCGGGACATCTGGCAATCAGCCCCAGCATTTT. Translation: CASSFGTSGNQPQHF.

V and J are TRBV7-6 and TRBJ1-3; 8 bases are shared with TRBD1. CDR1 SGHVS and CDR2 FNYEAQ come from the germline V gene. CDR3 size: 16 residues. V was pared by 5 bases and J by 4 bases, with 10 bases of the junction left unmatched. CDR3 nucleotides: TGTGCCAGCAGCCCACAGGGGGGTGGTGGCGGAAACACCATATATTTT. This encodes CASSPQGGGGGNTIYF.

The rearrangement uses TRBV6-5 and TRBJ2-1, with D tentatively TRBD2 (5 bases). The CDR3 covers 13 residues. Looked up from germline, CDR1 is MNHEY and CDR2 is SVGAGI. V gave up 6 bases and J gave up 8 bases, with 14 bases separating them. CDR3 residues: CASRSPGSYEQFF. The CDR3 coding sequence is TGTGCCAGCAGATCTCCGGGGTCCTATGAGCAGTTCTTC.

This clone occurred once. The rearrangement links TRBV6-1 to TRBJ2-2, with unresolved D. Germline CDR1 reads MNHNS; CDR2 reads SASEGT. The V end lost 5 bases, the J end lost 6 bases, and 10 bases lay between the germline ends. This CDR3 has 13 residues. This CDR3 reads CASSSARAGELFF. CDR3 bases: TGTGCCAGCAGTTCGGCTAGAGCCGGGGAGCTGTTTTTT.

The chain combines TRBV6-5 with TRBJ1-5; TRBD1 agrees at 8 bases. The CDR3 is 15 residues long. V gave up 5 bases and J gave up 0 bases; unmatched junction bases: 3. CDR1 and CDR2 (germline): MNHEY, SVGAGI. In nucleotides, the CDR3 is TGTGCCAGCAGTCAAACAGGGGGTAGCAATCAGCCCCAGCATTTT. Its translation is CASSQTGGSNQPQHF.

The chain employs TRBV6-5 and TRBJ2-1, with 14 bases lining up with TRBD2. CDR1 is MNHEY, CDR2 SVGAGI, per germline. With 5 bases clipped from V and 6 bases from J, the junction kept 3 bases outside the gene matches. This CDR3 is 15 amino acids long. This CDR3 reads CASSRGLAGVNEQFF. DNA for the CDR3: TGTGCCAGCAGTCGGGGACTAGCGGGAGTCAATGAGCAGTTCTTC.

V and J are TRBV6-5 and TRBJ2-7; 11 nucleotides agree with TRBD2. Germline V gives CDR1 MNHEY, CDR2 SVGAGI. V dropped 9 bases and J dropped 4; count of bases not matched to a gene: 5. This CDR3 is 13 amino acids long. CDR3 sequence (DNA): TGTGCCAGTCGGACTAGCGGGTTGTACGAGCAGTACTTC. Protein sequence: CASRTSGLYEQYF.

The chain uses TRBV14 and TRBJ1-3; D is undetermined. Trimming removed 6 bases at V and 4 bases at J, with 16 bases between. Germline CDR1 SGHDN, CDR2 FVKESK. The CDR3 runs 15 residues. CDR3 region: CASSDVGWNGNTIYF. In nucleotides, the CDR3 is TGTGCCAGCAGTGACGTCGGATGGAACGGAAACACCATATATTTT.